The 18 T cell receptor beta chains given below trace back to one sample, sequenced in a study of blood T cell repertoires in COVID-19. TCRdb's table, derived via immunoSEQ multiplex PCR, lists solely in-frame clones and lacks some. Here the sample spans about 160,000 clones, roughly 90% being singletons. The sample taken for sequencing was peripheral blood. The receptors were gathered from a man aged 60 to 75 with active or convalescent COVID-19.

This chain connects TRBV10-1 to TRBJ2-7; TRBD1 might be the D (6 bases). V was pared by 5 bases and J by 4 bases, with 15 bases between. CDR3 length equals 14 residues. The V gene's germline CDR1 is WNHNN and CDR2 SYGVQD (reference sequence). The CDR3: CASSPTDRPYEQYF. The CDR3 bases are TGCGCCAGCAGTCCGACAGACAGGCCGTACGAGCAGTACTTC.

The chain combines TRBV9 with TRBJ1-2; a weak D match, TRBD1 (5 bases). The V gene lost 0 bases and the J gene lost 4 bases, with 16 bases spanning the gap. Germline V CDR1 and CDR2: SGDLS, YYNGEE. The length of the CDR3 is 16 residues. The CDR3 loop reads CASSVALGGGVYGYTF. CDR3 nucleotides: TGTGCCAGCAGCGTAGCCTTGGGGGGAGGTGTCTATGGCTACACCTTC.

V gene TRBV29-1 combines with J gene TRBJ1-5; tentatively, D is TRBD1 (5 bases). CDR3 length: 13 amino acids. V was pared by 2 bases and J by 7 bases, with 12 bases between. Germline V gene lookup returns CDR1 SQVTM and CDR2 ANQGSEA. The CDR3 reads CSVEWQGGQPQHF. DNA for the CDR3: TGCAGCGTTGAATGGCAGGGCGGCCAGCCCCAGCATTTT.

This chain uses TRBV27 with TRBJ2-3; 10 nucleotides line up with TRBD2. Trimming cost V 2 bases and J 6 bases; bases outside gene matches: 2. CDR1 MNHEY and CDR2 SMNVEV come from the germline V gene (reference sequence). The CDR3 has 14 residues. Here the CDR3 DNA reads TGTGCCAGCAGTTTAAAGCGGGGGGGCGATACGCAGTATTTT. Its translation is CASSLKRGGDTQYF.

CDR3 in DNA: TGTGCCAGCATGACAATGGCCTATGGCTACACCTTC. Translation: CASMTMAYGYTF. The chain carries TRBV12-3 or TRBV12-4 and TRBJ1-2; D unclear. The CDR3 runs 12 residues. V was trimmed by 7 bases and J by 4 bases, leaving 10 bases between them.

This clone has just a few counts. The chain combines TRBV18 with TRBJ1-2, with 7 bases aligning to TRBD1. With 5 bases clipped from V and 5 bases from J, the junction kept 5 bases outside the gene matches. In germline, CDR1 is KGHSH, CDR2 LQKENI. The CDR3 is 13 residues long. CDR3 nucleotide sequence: TGTGCCAGCTCAGCAGACAGGGAGTATGGCTACACCTTC. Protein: CASSADREYGYTF. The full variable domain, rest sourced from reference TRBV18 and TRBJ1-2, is NAGVMQNPRHLVRRRGQEARLRCSPMKGHSHVYWYRQLPEEGLKFMVYLQKENIIDESGMPKERFSAEFPKEGPSILRIQQVVRGDSAAYFCASSADREYGYTFGSGTRLTVV.

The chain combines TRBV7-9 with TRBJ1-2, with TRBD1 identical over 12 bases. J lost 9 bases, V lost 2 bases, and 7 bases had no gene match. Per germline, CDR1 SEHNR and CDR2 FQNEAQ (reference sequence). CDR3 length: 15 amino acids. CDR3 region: CASSLYRGTGGSYTF. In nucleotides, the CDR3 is TGTGCCAGCAGCTTATATAGGGGGACAGGGGGCAGCTACACCTTC.

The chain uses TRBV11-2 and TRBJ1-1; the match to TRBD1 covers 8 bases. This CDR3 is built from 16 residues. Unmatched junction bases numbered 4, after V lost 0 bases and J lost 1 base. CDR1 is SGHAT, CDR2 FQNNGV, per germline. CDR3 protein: CASSLEPTGANTEAFF. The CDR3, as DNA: TGTGCCAGCAGCTTAGAACCGACAGGGGCGAACACTGAAGCTTTCTTT.

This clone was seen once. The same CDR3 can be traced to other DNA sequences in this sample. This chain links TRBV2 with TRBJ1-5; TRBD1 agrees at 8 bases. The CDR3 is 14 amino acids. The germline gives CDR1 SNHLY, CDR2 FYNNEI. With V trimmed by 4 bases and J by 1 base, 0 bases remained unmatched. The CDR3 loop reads CASSGQGSNQPQHF. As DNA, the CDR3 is TGTGCCAGCAGTGGACAGGGGAGCAATCAGCCCCAGCATTTT.

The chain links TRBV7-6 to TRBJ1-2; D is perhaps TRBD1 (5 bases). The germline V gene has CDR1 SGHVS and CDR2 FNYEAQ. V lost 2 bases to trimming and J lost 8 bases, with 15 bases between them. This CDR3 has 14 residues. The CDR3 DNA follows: TGTGCCAGCAGCTTACAGGGCGGGACTCAGGGCTACACCTTC. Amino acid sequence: CASSLQGGTQGYTF. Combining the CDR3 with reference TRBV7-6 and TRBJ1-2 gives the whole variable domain GAGVSQSPRYKVTKRGQDVALRCDPISGHVSLYWYRQALGQGPEFLTYFNYEAQQDKSGLPNDRFSAERPEGSISTLTIQRTEQRDSAMYRCASSLQGGTQGYTFGSGTRLTVV.

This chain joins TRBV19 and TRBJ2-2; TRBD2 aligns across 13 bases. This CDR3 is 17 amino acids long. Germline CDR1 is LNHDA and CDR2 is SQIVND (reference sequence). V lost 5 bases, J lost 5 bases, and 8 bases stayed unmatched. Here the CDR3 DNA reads TGTGCCAGTAGTCCCTACACTAGCGGGAGGGCGACCGGGGAGCTGTTTTTT. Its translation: CASSPYTSGRATGELFF. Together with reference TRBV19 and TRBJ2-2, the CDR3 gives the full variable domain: DGGITQSPKYLFRKEGQNVTLSCEQNLNHDAMYWYRQDPGQGLRLIYYSQIVNDFQKGDIAEGYSVSREKKESFPLTVTSAQKNPTAFYLCASSPYTSGRATGELFFGEGSRLTVL.

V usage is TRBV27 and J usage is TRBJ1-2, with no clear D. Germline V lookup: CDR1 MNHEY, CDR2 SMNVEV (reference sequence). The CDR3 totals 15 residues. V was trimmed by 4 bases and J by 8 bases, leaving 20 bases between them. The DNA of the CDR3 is TGTGCCAGCAGTTCGTACCCGGGAGGTACTCGCGGCTACACCTTC. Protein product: CASSSYPGGTRGYTF.

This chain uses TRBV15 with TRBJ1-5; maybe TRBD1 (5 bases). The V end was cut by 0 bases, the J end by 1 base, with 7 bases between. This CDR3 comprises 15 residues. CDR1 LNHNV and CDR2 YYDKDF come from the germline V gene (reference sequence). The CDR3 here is CATSRDRGSNQPQHF. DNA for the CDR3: TGTGCCACCAGCAGAGACCGGGGGAGCAATCAGCCCCAGCATTTT.

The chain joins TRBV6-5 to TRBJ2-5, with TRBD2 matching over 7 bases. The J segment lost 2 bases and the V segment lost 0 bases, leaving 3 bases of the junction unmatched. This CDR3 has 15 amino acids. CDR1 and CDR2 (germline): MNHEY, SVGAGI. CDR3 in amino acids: CASSYSGGWQETQYF. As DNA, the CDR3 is TGTGCCAGCAGTTACTCGGGGGGGTGGCAAGAGACCCAGTACTTC.

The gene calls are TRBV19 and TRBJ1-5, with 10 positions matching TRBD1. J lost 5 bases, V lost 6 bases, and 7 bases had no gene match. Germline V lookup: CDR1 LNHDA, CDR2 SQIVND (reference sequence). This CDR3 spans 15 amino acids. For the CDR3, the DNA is TGTGCCAGTAGGACCGGGACAGGGGTGGATCAGCCCCAGCATTTT. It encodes CASRTGTGVDQPQHF.

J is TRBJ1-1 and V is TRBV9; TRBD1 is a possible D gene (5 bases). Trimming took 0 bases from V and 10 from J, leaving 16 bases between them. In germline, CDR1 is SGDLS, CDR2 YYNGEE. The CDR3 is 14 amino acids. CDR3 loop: CASSVDWQGRRAFF. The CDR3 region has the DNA TGTGCCAGCAGCGTAGACTGGCAGGGTAGAAGAGCTTTCTTT. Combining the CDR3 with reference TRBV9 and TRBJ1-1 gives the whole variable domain DSGVTQTPKHLITATGQRVTLRCSPRSGDLSVYWYQQSLDQGLQFLIQYYNGEERAKGNILERFSAQQFPDLHSELNLSSLELGDSALYFCASSVDWQGRRAFFGQGTRLTVV.

CDR3 sequence: CSVSLGRGSYEQYF. CDR3 nucleotides: TGCAGCGTTTCCCTGGGGCGTGGCTCCTACGAGCAGTACTTC. This sequence joins TRBV29-1 and TRBJ2-7; a weak D match, TRBD1 (5 bases). V shed 5 bases and J shed 0 bases, with 14 bases lying between them. CDR1 and CDR2 from the germline V gene are SQVTM and ANQGSEA. There are 14 residues in the CDR3.

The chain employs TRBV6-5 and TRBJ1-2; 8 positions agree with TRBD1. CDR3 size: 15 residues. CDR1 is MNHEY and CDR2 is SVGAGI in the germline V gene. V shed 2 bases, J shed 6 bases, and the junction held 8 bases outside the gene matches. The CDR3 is CASSYVQQGGDGYTF. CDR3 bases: TGTGCCAGCAGTTACGTTCAACAGGGGGGAGATGGCTACACCTTC.